This TCR beta chain was retrieved from a study of blood T cell repertoires in COVID-19. On the study more broadly: The United States, Italy and Spain were the sources of the acute and convalescent COVID-19 samples.

Authors' processing steps: It was from reference gene primer amplification that nucleated cell counts were estimated. TCRdb's copy holds only in-frame clones and misses some; the assay was immunoSEQ multiplex PCR. V and J calls and clone size are as listed in that table; D and trimming were resolved from the DNA. The sample carries around 280,000 clones, around 90% recorded once. The participants were between roughly 18 and 89 years old and came from some 23 US areas. The CDR3 spans 13 residues. J was trimmed by 5 bases and V by 4 bases; bases with no gene match: 3. Germline values: CDR1 LGHNA, CDR2 YSLEER.

Sequenced material: PBMCs or T cells enriched from blood (not recorded which). The receptor comes from a woman under 30 with acute COVID-19. This sequence joins TRBV4-3 and TRBJ2-5, with 8 bases identical to TRBD2. This CDR3 is CASSRSGTETQYF. The CDR3 DNA is TGCGCCAGCAGCCGTAGCGGGACTGAGACCCAGTACTTC.